One sample yielded the 16 T cell receptor beta chains listed below, sequenced in a study of blood T cell repertoires in COVID-19. Sequencing was performed with immunoSEQ multiplex PCR; in TCRdb, only in-frame clones are kept and a portion is missing. The table lists 200,000 to 300,000 clones, over 75% of them singletons. Sample: peripheral blood. These receptors originate from a woman in her forties or fifties with acute or convalescent COVID-19.

The V and J genes are TRBV27 and TRBJ1-6; TRBD1 matches at 8 bases. Unmatched junction bases numbered 11, after V lost 4 bases and J lost 6 bases. The CDR3 has 17 residues. The germline CDR1 and CDR2 sequences are MNHEY and SMNVEV (reference sequence). DNA for the CDR3: TGTGCCAGCAGTTCCCGGACAGGGCAACTTCGTAATTCACCCCTCCACTTT. Translating it yields CASSSRTGQLRNSPLHF.

This clone was counted a single time. The CDR3 DNA reads as TGTGCCAGCGTAGAGCCAGGGCGTAACACTGAAGCTTTCTTT. Encoded protein: CASVEPGRNTEAFF. The chain links TRBV6-5 to TRBJ1-1; weak D call: TRBD1 (5 bases). The V gene lost 8 bases and the J gene lost 2 bases, with 15 bases spanning the gap. This CDR3 has 14 amino acids. The germline V gene encodes CDR1 MNHEY and CDR2 SVGAGI.

The J gene is TRBJ2-7, the V gene TRBV4-1, with D possibly being TRBD1 (6 bases). The CDR3 consists of 16 residues. Deletions cut 1 base from V and 0 bases from J, with 13 bases between. The germline gives CDR1 MGHRA, CDR2 YSYEKL. The DNA for the CDR3 is TGCGCCAGCAGCCAAGGGACAGAAGTAAGCTCCTACGAGCAGTACTTC. It codes for CASSQGTEVSSYEQYF.

The CDR3 is CASSRTSPNEQFF. CDR3 DNA sequence: TGTGCCAGCAGCCGGACTAGCCCCAATGAGCAGTTCTTC. V usage is TRBV9 and J usage is TRBJ2-1, with 8 nucleotides matching TRBD2. The CDR3 sequence is 13 residues long. Germline V gives CDR1 SGDLS, CDR2 YYNGEE. J was trimmed by 6 bases and V by 4 bases; bases with no gene match: 3.

Remarks on this clone: Other DNA sequences within the sample encode an identical CDR3. The genes are TRBV30 and TRBJ1-1; 7 bases are shared with TRBD1. The CDR3 is 13 residues long. In germline, CDR1 is GTSNPN, CDR2 SVGIG (reference sequence). The J segment lost 2 bases and the V segment lost 2 bases, leaving 2 bases of the junction unmatched. In DNA, the CDR3 is TGTGCCTGGAGTAGACAGGGAAACACTGAAGCTTTCTTT. It specifies CAWSRQGNTEAFF.

This chain links TRBV7-8 with TRBJ1-2; TRBD1 aligns across 8 bases. The CDR3 is made up of 16 amino acids. The V gene end was trimmed by 5 bases and the J gene end by 0 bases; junction bases not matched to a gene: 8. Germline V lookup: CDR1 SGHVS, CDR2 FQNEAQ. CDR3 residues: CASSLLQGATNYGYTF. For the CDR3, the DNA is TGTGCCAGCAGCCTTCTGCAGGGGGCCACTAACTATGGCTACACCTTC. The full variable domain, with the rest looked up from reference TRBV7-8 and TRBJ1-2, is GAGVSQSPRYKVAKRGQDVALRCDPISGHVSLFWYQQALGQGPEFLTYFQNEAQLDKSGLPSDRFFAERPEGSVSTLKIQRTQQEDSAVYLCASSLLQGATNYGYTFGSGTRLTVV.

The rearrangement joins TRBV30 to TRBJ1-3; D might be TRBD1 (6 bases). The length of the CDR3 is 13 residues. V was trimmed by 3 bases and J by 4 bases, leaving 10 bases between them. From germline, CDR1 is GTSNPN and CDR2 SVGIG (reference sequence). CDR3 nucleotide sequence: TGTGCCTGGAGCAGGGGTGGAGGAAACACCATATATTTT. Protein product: CAWSRGGGNTIYF.

The chain joins TRBV6-5 to TRBJ1-2; 10 positions agree with TRBD1. V dropped 7 bases and J dropped 4; count of bases not matched to a gene: 9. From germline, CDR1 is MNHEY and CDR2 SVGAGI. The CDR3 contains 15 residues. CDR3 sequence (DNA): TGTGCCAGCATACGGCCCCGGACAGGGGGCTATGGCTACACCTTC. It translates to CASIRPRTGGYGYTF.

This clone has a handful of counts. The genes are TRBV19 and TRBJ1-5; possible D gene TRBD1, 5 bases. The CDR3 runs to 17 residues. Germline loops: CDR1 LNHDA, CDR2 SQIVND (reference sequence). The germline V and J ends were trimmed by 1 base and 10 bases, with 23 bases remaining between them. CDR3 nucleotide sequence: TGTGCCAGTAGTATAGGTCAGGGTCTAGGGGCCCTCAGACCCCAGCATTTT. Translation: CASSIGQGLGALRPQHF.

This chain links TRBV28 with TRBJ1-4, with D uncertain. Germline V gene sequence: CDR1 MDHEN, CDR2 SYDVKM. V lost 4 bases and J lost 11, with 17 bases in between. There are 14 residues in the CDR3. DNA of the CDR3: TGTGCCAGCAGTTCCCCTGGCTCGAGGAATAAACTGTTTTTT. This translates into CASSSPGSRNKLFF.

The V and J genes are TRBV5-6 and TRBJ1-1; tentative D call: TRBD1 (5 bases). V was trimmed by 4 bases and J by 4 bases, leaving 11 bases between them. The length of the CDR3 is 13 residues. Germline CDR1 and CDR2: SGHDT and YYEEEE. CDR3 DNA sequence: TGTGCCAGCAGCGGGGACTGGGTCACTGAAGCTTTCTTT. Translated: CASSGDWVTEAFF.

The rearrangement joins TRBV9 to TRBJ2-3; 7 nucleotides align to TRBD2. J was trimmed by 3 bases and V by 3 bases; bases with no gene match: 10. The CDR3 contains 16 residues. Per germline, CDR1 SGDLS and CDR2 YYNGEE. The CDR3 nucleotides are TGTGCCAGCAGCGCCCTCTCAGCGGGAAGTACAGATACGCAGTATTTT. Protein product: CASSALSAGSTDTQYF.

In the case of this clone: Within the sample, other DNA sequences also encode this same CDR3. The chain carries TRBV9 and TRBJ1-3; D call uncertain. Germline-derived CDR1 and CDR2 are SGDLS and YYNGEE. The V end was cut by 2 bases, the J end by 0 bases, with 6 bases between. The CDR3 sequence is 14 residues long. As DNA, the CDR3 is TGTGCCAGCAGCGTTCGGGACTCTGGAAACACCATATATTTT. It encodes CASSVRDSGNTIYF.

The chain combines TRBV13 with TRBJ2-7; D unclear. This CDR3 comprises 17 residues. The germline V gene encodes CDR1 PRHDT and CDR2 FYEKMQ (reference sequence). V lost 2 bases to trimming and J lost 1 base, with 18 bases between them. This CDR3 reads CASSLSRWSTESYEQYF. The CDR3 DNA follows: TGTGCCAGCAGCTTAAGTAGGTGGTCGACGGAGTCCTACGAGCAGTACTTC.

J is TRBJ1-2 and V is TRBV2; weak D call: TRBD1 (5 bases). V was pared by 6 bases and J by 4 bases, with 18 bases between. There are 15 residues in the CDR3. Germline values: CDR1 SNHLY, CDR2 FYNNEI. CDR3 sequence (DNA): TGTGCCAGCAGCCCCCTGGGGGAGGCCTCCTATGGCTACACCTTC. Translation: CASSPLGEASYGYTF.

The count of this clone is one. The J gene is TRBJ2-7, the V gene TRBV19, with 12 nucleotides matching TRBD2. V lost 5 bases and J lost 2; bases outside the gene matches: 7. CDR1 and CDR2 (germline): LNHDA, SQIVND (reference sequence). This CDR3 comprises 16 residues. The CDR3 loop is CASSARLAGEAYEQYF. CDR3 in DNA: TGTGCCAGTAGTGCTAGACTAGCGGGAGAGGCCTACGAGCAGTACTTC.